A selection of T cell receptor beta chains follows, all from one sample in a study of blood T cell dynamics during melanoma immunotherapy. Sequenced by immunoSEQ multiplex PCR; TCRdb stores in-frame clones only, minus some. This sample has about 6,900 clones, with around three quarters found just once. The specimen was blood, collected from a patient treated with checkpoint blockade. These receptors were taken from a human donor with melanoma. CDR3s include the opening cysteine and the closing phenylalanine or tryptophan. A D gene is named only where the DNA matches it firmly. Clone size is stated in some rows and not others, as once, few, many or a class when expanded.

d_call	cdr3_length	clone_size	v_call	j_call	cdr3_nt	cdr3_aa
.	14	.	TRBV7-2	TRBJ2-5	TGTGCCAGCAGCTTGGTTGGTGAGGGAGAGACCCAGTACTTC	CASSLVGEGETQYF
.	15	.	TRBV4-1	TRBJ2-2	TGCGCCAGCAGCCAGAGGACAGTAAACACCGGGGAGCTGTTTTTT	CASSQRTVNTGELFF
TRBD2	14	.	TRBV6-5	TRBJ2-3	TGTGCCAGCAGTCGGACTAGGAGGCTAGATACGCAGTATTTT	CASSRTRRLDTQYF
.	13	few	TRBV19	TRBJ2-2	TGTGCCAGTAGTCCCGGGAGCGCCGGGGAGCTGTTTTTT	CASSPGSAGELFF
TRBD2	13	.	TRBV29-1	TRBJ2-7	TGCAGCGTTGAGGGGGGGGTCCCCTACGAGCAGTACTTC	CSVEGGVPYEQYF
TRBD2	16	.	TRBV2	TRBJ2-5	TGTGCCAGCAGCATAGGACTAGCGGGAGGTCAAGAGACCCAGTACTTC	CASSIGLAGGQETQYF
TRBD1	14	.	TRBV7-2	TRBJ2-7	TGTGCCAGCAGCCCGGGGACAGGGTGGTACGAGCAGTACTTC	CASSPGTGWYEQYF
.	10	.	TRBV2	TRBJ1-2	TGTGCCAGCAGTATCTATGGCTACACCTTC	CASSIYGYTF
TRBD1	15	once	TRBV13	TRBJ2-3	TGTGCCAGCAGCCCACAGGGGGACCGCACAGATACGCAGTATTTT	CASSPQGDRTDTQYF
.	14	.	TRBV5-1	TRBJ2-1	TGCGCCAGCAGCTTGGAATTAGACCACAATGAGCAGTTCTTC	CASSLELDHNEQFF
TRBD1	15	few	TRBV6-1	TRBJ2-7	TGTGCCAGCAATCCACCAGGGGGTCCCTCCTACGAGCAGTACTTC	CASNPPGGPSYEQYF
.	15	.	TRBV5-1	TRBJ2-3	TGCGCCAGCAGCTTGGGGCAGGCTGGGCTAGATACGCAGTATTTT	CASSLGQAGLDTQYF
.	17	.	TRBV5-1	TRBJ2-6	TGCGCCAGCAGCTTGGCTCGGGGCGTCTCTGGGGCCAACGTCCTGACTTTC	CASSLARGVSGANVLTF
TRBD1	15	.	TRBV5-6	TRBJ1-2	TGTGCCAGCAGCCCGCGGACAGGGGGGAACTATGGCTACACCTTC	CASSPRTGGNYGYTF
.	14	.	TRBV5-4	TRBJ2-5	TGTGCCAGCAGCCCCGTCTCTAAGGGCGAGACCCAGTACTTC	CASSPVSKGETQYF
TRBD1	13	once	TRBV29-1	TRBJ1-3	TGCAGCGTGGGACAGACCTCTGGAAACACCATATATTTT	CSVGQTSGNTIYF
TRBD2	15	once	TRBV11-1	TRBJ2-2	TGTGCCAGCAGCATCAGCGGGGGATTTCTGGGGGAGCTGTTTTTT	CASSISGGFLGELFF
TRBD1	14	.	TRBV29-1	TRBJ1-2	TGCAGCGTATTGATGGGGACAGGGGTGGCTGGCTACACCTTC	CSVLMGTGVAGYTF
.	16	.	TRBV2	TRBJ1-3	TGTGCCAGCAGTGGGCGGCCCGGAACTGGTGGAAACACCATATATTTT	CASSGRPGTGGNTIYF
TRBD2	15	few	TRBV7-9	TRBJ2-7	TGTGCCAGCAGCATTAGCGGGAGCGAAGCCTACGAGCAGTACTTC	CASSISGSEAYEQYF
TRBD2	16	.	TRBV7-3	TRBJ2-1	TGTGCCAGCAGCCTGAGGACTAGCGGGAGTAACAATGAGCAGTTCTTC	CASSLRTSGSNNEQFF
TRBD1	16	.	TRBV2	TRBJ2-2	TGTGCCAGCAGTGATGGACAGGGCAGGAACACCGGGGAGCTGTTTTTT	CASSDGQGRNTGELFF
.	14	.	TRBV4-2	TRBJ1-4	TGTGCCAGCAGCCAAGGGTCCAGGGTCGAAAAACTGTTTTTT	CASSQGSRVEKLFF
.	13	.	TRBV18	TRBJ2-7	TGTGCCAGCTCATCAGGATTTGACTACGAGCAGTACTTC	CASSSGFDYEQYF
TRBD1	14	.	TRBV18	TRBJ1-1	TGTGCCAGCTCCCCGGACAGGGTCGGAACTGAAGCTTTCTTT	CASSPDRVGTEAFF
TRBD2	20	.	TRBV2	TRBJ2-2	TGTGCCAGCAATTCCCGAGAGCGGGAGGGCCGTATCTTTGGCACCGGGGAGCTGTTTTTT	CASNSREREGRIFGTGELFF
.	15	.	TRBV19	TRBJ2-2	TGTGCCAGTAGTAGGGCGGCGGAATTGACCGGGGAGCTGTTTTTT	CASSRAAELTGELFF
.	14	.	TRBV9	TRBJ1-5	TGTGCCAGCAGCGTAGATTTCGGCAATCAGCCCCAGCATTTT	CASSVDFGNQPQHF
TRBD2	15	.	TRBV7-6	TRBJ2-3	TGTGCCAGCAGCTTGGGGGGAGGGATGGGTGCTACGCAGTATTTT	CASSLGGGMGATQYF
TRBD2	17	.	TRBV5-5	TRBJ2-7	TGTGCCAGCAGCTTTTTACTGGGACTAGCGGGGGGCTACGAGCAGTACTTC	CASSFLLGLAGGYEQYF
TRBD1	14	.	TRBV30	TRBJ2-2	TGTGCCTGGAAGGGACAGGGGAGTGCCGGGGAGCTGTTTTTT	CAWKGQGSAGELFF
.	15	.	TRBV15	TRBJ2-7	TGTGCCACCAGCAGAGTGGAGGGGGCCTCCTACGAGCAGTACTTC	CATSRVEGASYEQYF
.	11	.	TRBV5-8	TRBJ2-7	TGTGCCAGCAGCTTGTGGGCTGAGCAGTACTTC	CASSLWAEQYF
.	15	.	TRBV6-5	TRBJ1-4	TGTGCCAGCAGACAGGGAGGGACGATTAATGAAAAACTGTTTTTT	CASRQGGTINEKLFF
.	15	.	TRBV9	TRBJ2-5	TGTGCCAGCAGCCCACAGATAGGGTACCAAGAGACCCAGTACTTC	CASSPQIGYQETQYF
.	15	.	TRBV6-5	TRBJ1-2	TGTGCCAGCAGTTACTCGGCGGACCCTAACTATGGCTACACCTTC	CASSYSADPNYGYTF
.	17	.	TRBV19	TRBJ2-2	TGTGCCAGTAGTATAGATCCACTGAGAACGAACACCGGGGAGCTGTTTTTT	CASSIDPLRTNTGELFF
.	12	once	TRBV6-1	TRBJ2-7	TGTGCCAGCAACTCAGGGGCTGATGAGCAGTACTTC	CASNSGADEQYF
.	15	.	TRBV7-2	TRBJ1-5	TGTGCCAGCAGCTTAATTTGGCAGGGACATCAGCCCCAGCATTTT	CASSLIWQGHQPQHF
.	14	.	TRBV10-3	TRBJ1-1	TGTGCCATCAGTGTAGGCCGGCTGAACACTGAAGCTTTCTTT	CAISVGRLNTEAFF
.	14	.	TRBV27	TRBJ1-4	TGTGCCAGCAGCTTGACCTATAATAATGAAAAACTGTTTTTT	CASSLTYNNEKLFF
.	14	once	TRBV4-3	TRBJ1-1	TGCGCCAGCAGCACCCGGACAGAGAACACTGAAGCTTTCTTT	CASSTRTENTEAFF
.	15	few	TRBV5-4	TRBJ1-1	TGTGCCAGCAGCACCAAACAGGCCCCGAACACTGAAGCTTTCTTT	CASSTKQAPNTEAFF
.	15	.	TRBV15	TRBJ2-1	TGTGCCACCAGCAGAGAGCGGACGGGGTGGAATGAGCAGTTCTTC	CATSRERTGWNEQFF
.	11	.	TRBV10-3	TRBJ1-1	TGTGCCATCAGTGAGACCCCCCGGGACCTCTTT	CAISETPRDLF
TRBD1	14	.	TRBV7-3	TRBJ2-1	TGTGCCAGCAGCTTAAGTCAGGGGGACAATGAGCAGTTCTTC	CASSLSQGDNEQFF
.	11	.	TRBV6-6	TRBJ2-7	TGTGCCAGCAGGAGTCCGTACGAGCAGTACTTC	CASRSPYEQYF
TRBD1	14	.	TRBV2	TRBJ1-2	TGTGCCAGCAGTCAGATCCAGGGGGCCGGTGGCTACACCTTC	CASSQIQGAGGYTF
.	14	.	TRBV5-1	TRBJ2-7	TGCGCCAGCAGCTTGGACCCGAGCTCCTACGAGCAGTACTTC	CASSLDPSSYEQYF
.	14	.	TRBV5-1	TRBJ2-7	TGCGCCAGCAGCCAGGGACTTCTGACCTACGAGCAGTACTTC	CASSQGLLTYEQYF
TRBD1	13	.	TRBV11-2	TRBJ2-7	TGTGCCAGCAGCATAGGACAGGGTTACGAGCAGTACTTC	CASSIGQGYEQYF
.	14	.	TRBV10-2	TRBJ2-1	TGCGCCAGCAGTGAGTCGGCGGACTACAATGAGCAGTTCTTC	CASSESADYNEQFF
.	16	.	TRBV4-1	TRBJ2-1	TGCGCCAGCAGCCTTGGGCAGGGAGGAGGCAAGAATGAGCAGTTCTTC	CASSLGQGGGKNEQFF